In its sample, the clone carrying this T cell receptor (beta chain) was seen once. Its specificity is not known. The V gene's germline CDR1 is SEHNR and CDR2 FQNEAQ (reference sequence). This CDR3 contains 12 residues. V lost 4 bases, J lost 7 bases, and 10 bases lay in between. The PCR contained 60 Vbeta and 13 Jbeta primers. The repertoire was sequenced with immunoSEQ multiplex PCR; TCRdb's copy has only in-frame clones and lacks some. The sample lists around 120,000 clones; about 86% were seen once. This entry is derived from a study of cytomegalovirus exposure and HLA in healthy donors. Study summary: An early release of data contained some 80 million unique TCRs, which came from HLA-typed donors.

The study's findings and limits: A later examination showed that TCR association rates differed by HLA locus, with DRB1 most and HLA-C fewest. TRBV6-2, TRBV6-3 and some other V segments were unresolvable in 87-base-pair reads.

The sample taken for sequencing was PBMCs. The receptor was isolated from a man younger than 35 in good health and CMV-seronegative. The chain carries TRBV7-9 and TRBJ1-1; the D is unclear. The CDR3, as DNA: TGTGCCAGCAGCTACTCGGCGGGTGAAGCTTTCTTT. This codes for CASSYSAGEAFF. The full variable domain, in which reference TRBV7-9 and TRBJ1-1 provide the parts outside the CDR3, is DTGVSQNPRHKITKRGQNVTFRCDPISEHNRLYWYRQTLGQGPEFLTYFQNEAQLEKSRLLSDRFSAERPKGSFSTLEIQRTEQGDSAMYLCASSYSAGEAFFGQGTRLTVV.